This T cell receptor (beta chain) comes out of a study of T-cell memory formation after mild COVID-19. General study findings and limits: CD4/CD8 balance characterized clones contracting day 15 to 85, and CD4+ skew characterized later expanders.

TCRdb processed the 5' RACE reads anew with MiXCR; each CDR3 protein has one entry. This sample carries approximately 440,000 distinct CDR3 sequences, about 19% of them seen once, and the ten largest clones take around 8.4%. For this clonotype: Its specificity is unknown.

This CDR3 has 15 residues. Germline CDR1 is SGHKS and CDR2 is YYEKEE (reference sequence). With 1 base removed from V and 1 base from J, the gap between germline ends came to 9 bases. This clonotype was sampled from an adult woman who had mild COVID-19 (a few samples of this study predate the infection). Cell type and time point are not known. V gene TRBV5-5 combines with J gene TRBJ1-5; no clear D. Sequencing was done on a sample of PBMCs or a T cell subset sorted from them (not recorded which). The CDR3: CASSLWPGSNQPQHF. The CDR3 nucleotides are TGTGCCAGCAGCTTGTGGCCGGGGAGCAATCAGCCCCAGCATTTT.